This T cell receptor beta chain comes out of a study of T cell responses to AZD1222 COVID-19 vaccine. The CDR3 has 15 residues. CDR1 is LGHNA, CDR2 YSLEER, per germline. Between the trimmed V and J ends, which lost 4 bases and 15 bases, there was a span of 26 bases. Sequencing was performed with immunoSEQ multiplex PCR; in TCRdb, only in-frame clones are kept and a portion is missing. The sample records roughly 150,000 clones, around 88% being singletons. The rearrangement links TRBV4-3 to TRBJ2-3; D perhaps matches TRBD2 (5 bases). The TCR sequence derives from an adult in good health. Sequenced here: peripheral blood, sampled on day 0 of AZD1222 vaccination. CDR3 region: CASSPVAYGRGRFYF. The CDR3 nucleotides are TGCGCCAGCAGCCCCGTAGCCTACGGGCGCGGGCGGTTTTATTTT.